Listed below are T cell receptor beta chains from one sample, sequenced in a study of breast tumors, draining lymph nodes, adjacent tissues. TCRdb ran MiXCR on the multiplex PCR reads and lists one entry per CDR3 protein. The table shows approximately 100,000 distinct CDR3 sequences, with about 20% occurring only once. Sequencing was performed on axillary lymph node tissue. The receptors here all came from a female donor with breast cancer. Some clones in this sample may be carry-over from other donors' samples. The CDR3 runs from the conserved cysteine through the conserved F or W. Each record gives: clone size, V gene, J gene, D gene, CDR3 DNA, CDR3 protein. The D gene is left open where the match is weak. Clone size is shown for a subset of rows, as once, few, many or a class of expanded clone.

many	TRBV29-1	TRBJ2-7	NA	TGCAGCGTTGAAGCCCCAGGGGCCTACGAGCAGTACTTC	CSVEAPGAYEQYF
many	TRBV7-9	TRBJ2-7	NA	TGTGCCAGCGCCCGCGAGGGGTTATCGTACTTC	CASAREGLSYF
many	TRBV27	TRBJ1-2	TRBD1	TGTGCCAGCAGACTACAGGGGCAGGATGGCTACACCTTC	CASRLQGQDGYTF
many	TRBV20-1	TRBJ1-3	TRBD1	TGCAGTGCTAGAACAGGGGCTGGAAACACCATATATTTT	CSARTGAGNTIYF
many	TRBV10-3	TRBJ2-7	TRBD1	TGTGCCATCAGTGGGACAGGGGGGACCTACGAGCAGTACTTC	CAISGTGGTYEQYF
many	TRBV4-1	TRBJ2-5	TRBD1	TGCGCCAGCAGCCTCCCCCGACAGGGCGGTAGGGAGACCCAGTACTTC	CASSLPRQGGRETQYF
many	TRBV12-3/TRBV12-4	TRBJ1-2	TRBD1	TGTGCCAGCAGTTTAGGGACAGGCGTTTTAACTGGCTACACCTTC	CASSLGTGVLTGYTF
NA	TRBV24-1	TRBJ2-1	TRBD2	TGTGCCACCAGTGATTTTGGCGGGAGGAGCAATGAGAAGTTCTTC	CATSDFGGRSNEKFF
many	TRBV5-1	TRBJ2-7	NA	TGCGCCAGCAGCCCCTTTTCGGGGGCCTACGAGCAGTACTTC	CASSPFSGAYEQYF
NA	TRBV5-1	TRBJ2-5	TRBD2	TGCGCCAGCAGCCGGGACGGTATAGCGGGGAGCCAAGAGACCCAGTACTTC	CASSRDGIAGSQETQYF
NA	TRBV7-2	TRBJ2-7	NA	TGTGCCAGCAGCCCCAATTGGCAGAGCTCCTACGAGCAGTACTTC	CASSPNWQSSYEQYF
many	TRBV27	TRBJ2-1	NA	TGTGCCAGCAGTTTCGGCACCCGCGATGAGCAGTTCTTC	CASSFGTRDEQFF
once	TRBV29-1	TRBJ2-1	TRBD2	TGCAGCGATAGCGGGGGGCTCTACAATGAGCAGTTCTTC	CSDSGGLYNEQFF
few	TRBV6-2/TRBV6-3	TRBJ2-2	TRBD2	TGTGCAGTGACTAGCGGGGGGTTCACCGGGGAGCTGTTTTTT	CAVTSGGFTGELFF
NA	TRBV12-3/TRBV12-4	TRBJ2-1	NA	TGTGCCAGCAGTTTGGCAGGCCAACTAACCTACAATGAGCAGTTCTTC	CASSLAGQLTYNEQFF
many	TRBV20-1	TRBJ2-7	NA	TGCAGTGCTAGAGATACCGGGCCCCAGTACTTC	CSARDTGPQYF
NA	TRBV30	TRBJ1-3	NA	TGTGCCTGGAGTTACACTGGACCAAACTCTGGAAACACCATATATTTT	CAWSYTGPNSGNTIYF
many	TRBV7-8	TRBJ2-3	NA	TGTGCCAGCAGCTTAGAACAGGGGAGGACAGATACGCAGTATTTT	CASSLEQGRTDTQYF
many	TRBV6-6	TRBJ1-4	NA	TGTGCCAGCACTAAAGCGGGAGGTAATGAAAAACTGTTTTTT	CASTKAGGNEKLFF
many	TRBV18	TRBJ1-6	TRBD1	TGTGCCAGCTCACCGGGACAGGGTAATTCACCCCTCCACTTT	CASSPGQGNSPLHF
many	TRBV7-9	TRBJ2-1	TRBD1	TGTGCCAGCAGCCCACCCACAGGGGCGCCCCAATATGAGCAGTTCTTC	CASSPPTGAPQYEQFF
few	TRBV5-5	TRBJ2-3	TRBD2	TGTGCCAGCAGCTTGGAGGGACTAGCGGGAGGGCCTTTAGATACGCAGTATTTT	CASSLEGLAGGPLDTQYF
NA	TRBV6-1	TRBJ1-5	TRBD1	TGTGCCAGCCTCCGAAGGCAGGGGGACCAGCCCCAGCATTTT	CASLRRQGDQPQHF
few	TRBV6-5	TRBJ1-2	NA	TGTGCCAGCAGTTACCCGCAGGCAGACGGCTATGGCTACACCTTC	CASSYPQADGYGYTF
few	TRBV27	TRBJ2-1	NA	TGTGCCAGCAGTTTATCTCCGGGGCATAGGAATGAGCAGTTCTTC	CASSLSPGHRNEQFF
many	TRBV5-4	TRBJ2-7	TRBD2	TGTGCCAGCAGCTTGTCGCGGGGGTCCTACGAGCAGTACTTC	CASSLSRGSYEQYF
NA	TRBV9	TRBJ2-3	TRBD2	TGTGCCAGCAGCGCAAGCGGGAGAGGCACAGATACGCAGTATTTT	CASSASGRGTDTQYF
many	TRBV20-1	TRBJ1-5	TRBD1	TGCAGTGCGATCACAGGGGTGCCCAATCAGCCCCAGCATTTT	CSAITGVPNQPQHF
many	TRBV5-1	TRBJ1-2	NA	TGCGCCAGCAGCTTGGGGGGGACTGGCTACACCTTC	CASSLGGTGYTF
many	TRBV10-3	TRBJ2-7	NA	TGTGCCATCAGTGAACTAGATATCTACGAGCAGTACTTC	CAISELDIYEQYF
many	TRBV9	TRBJ1-6	NA	TGTGCCAGCAGCCGATCTGCGACACTGTCCAATTCACCCCTCCACTTT	CASSRSATLSNSPLHF
many	TRBV29-1	TRBJ2-2	TRBD2	TGCAGCGTTAAGGGGGGACTCGCGGGGGGGAACACCGGGGAGCTGTTTTTT	CSVKGGLAGGNTGELFF
NA	TRBV11-3	TRBJ2-3	NA	TGTGCCAGCAGCTCAGGGCGGGGCAGGGAAGACGCAGATACGCAGTATTTT	CASSSGRGREDADTQYF
few	TRBV6-4	TRBJ2-2	TRBD2	TGTGCCAGCAGCGGGACTAGCGGGAGTCGGACCGGGGAGCTGTTTTTT	CASSGTSGSRTGELFF
many	TRBV11-2	TRBJ2-2	TRBD1	TGTGCCAGCAGCTTAGGTCCGGGACAGACGAACACCGGGGAGCTGTTTTTT	CASSLGPGQTNTGELFF
many	TRBV9	TRBJ2-3	NA	TGTGCCAGCAGTGGGGAGTTCCCTTCTAATACGCAGTATTTT	CASSGEFPSNTQYF
few	TRBV5-6	TRBJ2-1	NA	TGTGCCAGCAGCTTCCTGGACAGCCGCAATGAGCAGTTCTTC	CASSFLDSRNEQFF
many	TRBV5-8	TRBJ2-3	TRBD1	TGTGCCAGCAGCACAGACAGGGGGCATACGCAGTATTTT	CASSTDRGHTQYF
many	TRBV18	TRBJ1-2	TRBD1	TGTGCCAGCTCACCGACAGGGGTCTATGGCTACACCTTC	CASSPTGVYGYTF
many	TRBV19	TRBJ2-1	NA	TGTGCCAGTAGTACTTCTTCCAATGAGCAGTTCTTC	CASSTSSNEQFF
many	TRBV6-5	TRBJ2-7	NA	TGTGCCAGCAGTTACTCGACGCCAAAATACGAGCAGTACTTC	CASSYSTPKYEQYF
many	TRBV18	TRBJ2-7	NA	TGTGCCAGCTCACCACAGACAGGCCAGCGCGAGCAGTACTTC	CASSPQTGQREQYF
NA	TRBV10-3	TRBJ1-1	NA	TGTGCCACCAGTGAGCAGCTCACTGAAGCTTTCTTT	CATSEQLTEAFF
NA	TRBV27	TRBJ2-1	NA	TGTGCCAGCAGTTTATTCGCGGAGCCCCATGAGCAGTTCTTC	CASSLFAEPHEQFF
NA	TRBV5-4	TRBJ2-4	TRBD1	TGTGCCAGCAGCCAAACAGGGGGCCGTTCCAAAAACATTCAGTACTTC	CASSQTGGRSKNIQYF